Below are 21 T cell receptor beta chains sequenced from a single sample in a study of blood T cell repertoires in COVID-19. Clones were sequenced by immunoSEQ multiplex PCR, and TCRdb holds only the in-frame ones, with some missing. The table lists 190,000 or so clones, 80% to 85% of them singletons. Sequencing was performed on peripheral blood. The receptors were sampled from an elderly woman with COVID-19, enrolled during active disease.

The chain links TRBV19 to TRBJ2-1; 9 bases fit TRBD1. Germline values: CDR1 LNHDA, CDR2 SQIVND (reference sequence). J was trimmed by 8 bases and V by 5 bases; bases with no gene match: 10. The CDR3 is 15 residues long. This chain's CDR3 is CASSLTGGNEDEQFF. CDR3 coding DNA: TGTGCCAGTAGTCTCACAGGGGGCAACGAGGATGAGCAGTTCTTC.

This chain joins TRBV2 and TRBJ2-1; D is perhaps TRBD2 (6 bases). Germline CDR1 and CDR2: SNHLY and FYNNEI. The ends were cut back, 6 bases at V and 7 bases at J, with 16 bases in the middle. The CDR3 consists of 14 residues. The CDR3, as DNA: TGTGCCAGCAGGCTAATTGCGGGATTAAATGAGCAGTTCTTC. This sequence encodes CASRLIAGLNEQFF.

The chain combines TRBV5-4 with TRBJ1-2, with 9 bases lining up with TRBD1. V was clipped by 0 bases and J by 8 bases; unmatched bases: 5. This CDR3 region has 14 residues. CDR1 SGHNT and CDR2 YYREEE come from the germline V gene (reference sequence). CDR3 nucleotides: TGTGCCAGCAGCTTGGGGACAGGGGTGGACGGCTACACCTTC. The encoded protein is CASSLGTGVDGYTF.

This sequence joins TRBV11-2 and TRBJ1-6; D is possibly TRBD1 (5 bases). CDR3 length: 16 residues. V shed 4 bases and J shed 6 bases, with 16 bases lying between them. Germline V CDR1 and CDR2: SGHAT, FQNNGV. CDR3: CASSSKVRTFNSPLHF. In nucleotides, the CDR3 is TGTGCCAGCAGCTCAAAAGTCCGGACATTTAATTCACCCCTCCACTTT.

J is TRBJ1-3 and V is TRBV10-3; weak D call: TRBD1 (6 bases). The V end was cut by 10 bases, the J end by 4 bases, with 20 bases between. The CDR3 length is 15 residues. Germline V lookup: CDR1 ENHRY, CDR2 SYGVKD. CDR3 amino acids: CATAQGPTIGNTIYF. CDR3 in DNA: TGTGCCACGGCACAGGGTCCTACAATCGGAAACACCATATATTTT.

This clone was seen a single time. This chain links TRBV7-2 with TRBJ1-2; a weak D match, TRBD1 (5 bases). The CDR3 has 17 residues. The germline V and J ends were trimmed by 2 bases and 4 bases, with 20 bases remaining between them. Looked up from germline, CDR1 is SGHTA and CDR2 is FQGNSA. The CDR3 sequence is CASSLWGGTNTFYGYTF. CDR3 bases: TGTGCCAGCAGCTTATGGGGCGGCACCAACACCTTCTATGGCTACACCTTC.

The CDR3 coding sequence is TGTGCCAGCAGTGAGGGCCCCATGGTGCGTGGCTACACCTTC. The encoded protein is CASSEGPMVRGYTF. The chain carries TRBV6-1 and TRBJ1-2; D call uncertain. The CDR3 runs 14 residues. V was shortened by 3 bases and J by 7 bases, with 15 bases between the two germline ends. Germline V gives CDR1 MNHNS, CDR2 SASEGT.

In this sample, this clone turned up a few times. This chain joins TRBV4-1 and TRBJ1-2, with TRBD1 identical over 7 bases. The CDR3 contains 18 residues. J lost 7 bases, V lost 0 bases, and 17 bases had no gene match. Germline values: CDR1 MGHRA, CDR2 YSYEKL. CDR3 sequence reads: CASSQDGTYTGDRSGYTF. The CDR3 DNA is TGCGCCAGCAGCCAAGATGGAACCTATACCGGGGACAGAAGTGGCTACACCTTC.

This chain links TRBV5-1 with TRBJ2-2; 14 bases line up with TRBD2. With 0 bases clipped from V and 6 bases from J, the junction kept 4 bases outside the gene matches. The CDR3 sequence is 17 residues long. The V gene's germline CDR1 is SGHRS and CDR2 YFSETQ. The DNA of the CDR3 is TGCGCCAGCAGCTTGGGACTAGCGGGAGGGCCGGCCGGGGAGCTGTTTTTT. Its translation: CASSLGLAGGPAGELFF.

The gene calls are TRBV19 and TRBJ2-7, with TRBD2 matching over 10 bases. The CDR3 has 15 amino acids. V was pared by 5 bases and J by 8 bases, with 12 bases of the junction left unmatched. Germline loops: CDR1 LNHDA, CDR2 SQIVND (reference sequence). DNA of the CDR3: TGTGCCAGTAGTCAGCAACTAGCGGGATTGCCACAGCAGTACTTC. This translates into CASSQQLAGLPQQYF. The whole variable domain, filled in from reference TRBV19 and TRBJ2-7, reads DGGITQSPKYLFRKEGQNVTLSCEQNLNHDAMYWYRQDPGQGLRLIYYSQIVNDFQKGDIAEGYSVSREKKESFPLTVTSAQKNPTAFYLCASSQQLAGLPQQYFGPGTRLTVT.

This sequence joins TRBV12-3 or TRBV12-4 and TRBJ2-3, with a weak D call TRBD2 (6 bases). The CDR3 loop spans 12 amino acids. The V and J ends lost 6 bases and 12 bases respectively, with 16 bases between them. DNA of the CDR3: TGTGCCAGCAGCTGGGACTTGAGGATTCAGTATTTT. Its translation is CASSWDLRIQYF.

The V call is TRBV5-6, the J call TRBJ1-1; D may be TRBD1 (5 bases). Trimming removed 4 bases from V and 7 bases from J, with 8 bases in between. The germline CDR1 and CDR2 sequences are SGHDT and YYEEEE. This CDR3 region has 11 residues. This chain's CDR3 is CASSLDSEAFF. The CDR3 DNA is TGTGCCAGCAGCCTAGACAGTGAAGCTTTCTTT.

The V gene is TRBV5-1, the J gene TRBJ2-2, with 8 bases identical to TRBD1. The germline V gene encodes CDR1 SGHRS and CDR2 YFSETQ. The CDR3 has 15 residues. The trim removed 0 bases at V and 4 bases at J, leaving 2 bases unmatched. The DNA of the CDR3 is TGCGCCAGCAGCTTGGGGACAGGGCGCACCGGGGAGCTGTTTTTT. Its protein is CASSLGTGRTGELFF. The full variable domain, rest sourced from reference TRBV5-1 and TRBJ2-2, is KAGVTQTPRYLIKTRGQQVTLSCSPISGHRSVSWYQQTPGQGLQFLFEYFSETQRNKGNFPGRFSGRQFSNSRSEMNVSTLELGDSALYLCASSLGTGRTGELFFGEGSRLTVL.

This clone has a handful of counts. CDR3 sequence: CASSHPSGGQETQYF. DNA of the CDR3: TGTGCCAGCAGCCATCCTAGCGGGGGTCAAGAGACCCAGTACTTC. This sequence joins TRBV4-2 and TRBJ2-5; 10 nucleotides line up with TRBD2. This CDR3 spans 15 amino acids. Germline V gives CDR1 LGHNA, CDR2 YNFKEQ. The V segment lost 3 bases and the J segment 2 bases; nucleotides outside the gene matches: 3.

The chain combines TRBV5-1 with TRBJ2-6; possible D gene TRBD1, 7 bases. The V gene's germline CDR1 is SGHRS and CDR2 YFSETQ. Deletions cut 0 bases from V and 3 bases from J, with 10 bases between. This CDR3 contains 16 residues. The CDR3, as DNA: TGCGCCAGCAGCTTGGGACAGGGAGGTGGGGCCAACGTCCTGACTTTC. As protein: CASSLGQGGGANVLTF.

The chain joins TRBV10-1 to TRBJ2-6; D might be TRBD2 (5 bases). CDR1 and CDR2 from the germline V gene are WNHNN and SYGVQD (reference sequence). Trimming left V 2 bases short and J 0 bases short, with 17 bases between. The length of the CDR3 is 19 residues. CDR3 loop: CASSEKSGKLSSGANVLTF. In DNA form, the CDR3 reads TGCGCCAGCAGTGAGAAAAGCGGTAAGCTCAGCTCTGGGGCCAACGTCCTGACTTTC.

The chain uses TRBV9 and TRBJ2-1; 10 nucleotides agree with TRBD2. Looked up from germline, CDR1 is SGDLS and CDR2 is YYNGEE. The CDR3 has 13 amino acids. The V gene end was trimmed by 7 bases and the J gene end by 7 bases; junction bases not matched to a gene: 5. The CDR3 loop reads CASASGGLNEQFF. CDR3 nucleotides: TGTGCCAGCGCTAGCGGGGGCTTGAATGAGCAGTTCTTC.

This clone is a singleton in its sample. The J gene is TRBJ1-2, the V gene TRBV7-8, with TRBD1 matching over 11 bases. This CDR3 region has 14 residues. Germline assignment: CDR1 SGHVS and CDR2 FQNEAQ. V lost 5 bases, J lost 3 bases, and 2 bases stayed unmatched. DNA of the CDR3: TGTGCCAGCAGCCCGGGACAGGGGGACTATGGCTACACCTTC. This sequence encodes CASSPGQGDYGYTF.

The CDR3 DNA reads as TGTGCCAGCACCGGAGCCGGGGTTGTCACTGAAGCTTTCTTT. This translates into CASTGAGVVTEAFF. The chain recombines TRBV6-6 with TRBJ1-1, with D uncertain. The CDR3 is made up of 14 amino acids. V dropped 7 bases and J dropped 4 bases, with 16 bases sitting between them. Germline CDR1 MNHNY, CDR2 SVGAGI (reference sequence).

This chain uses TRBV7-9 with TRBJ2-1; 8 positions match TRBD2. V lost 2 bases, J lost 9 bases, and 3 bases stayed unmatched. This CDR3 spans 13 amino acids. Germline assignment: CDR1 SEHNR and CDR2 FQNEAQ (reference sequence). This CDR3 reads CASSLLAGVEQFF. The DNA for the CDR3 is TGTGCCAGCAGCTTACTAGCGGGTGTTGAGCAGTTCTTC. The whole variable domain, remainder taken from reference TRBV7-9 and TRBJ2-1, is DTGVSQNPRHKITKRGQNVTFRCDPISEHNRLYWYRQTLGQGPEFLTYFQNEAQLEKSRLLSDRFSAERPKGSFSTLEIQRTEQGDSAMYLCASSLLAGVEQFFGPGTRLTVL.

The chain links TRBV7-9 to TRBJ2-7; 7 bases map to TRBD1. The CDR3 extends over 13 amino acids. V lost 5 bases, J lost 7 bases, and 8 bases stayed unmatched. Germline CDR1 SEHNR, CDR2 FQNEAQ (reference sequence). The DNA for the CDR3 is TGTGCCAGCAGCAACCTAGGGGGCTGGGAGCAGTACTTC. It codes for CASSNLGGWEQYF.